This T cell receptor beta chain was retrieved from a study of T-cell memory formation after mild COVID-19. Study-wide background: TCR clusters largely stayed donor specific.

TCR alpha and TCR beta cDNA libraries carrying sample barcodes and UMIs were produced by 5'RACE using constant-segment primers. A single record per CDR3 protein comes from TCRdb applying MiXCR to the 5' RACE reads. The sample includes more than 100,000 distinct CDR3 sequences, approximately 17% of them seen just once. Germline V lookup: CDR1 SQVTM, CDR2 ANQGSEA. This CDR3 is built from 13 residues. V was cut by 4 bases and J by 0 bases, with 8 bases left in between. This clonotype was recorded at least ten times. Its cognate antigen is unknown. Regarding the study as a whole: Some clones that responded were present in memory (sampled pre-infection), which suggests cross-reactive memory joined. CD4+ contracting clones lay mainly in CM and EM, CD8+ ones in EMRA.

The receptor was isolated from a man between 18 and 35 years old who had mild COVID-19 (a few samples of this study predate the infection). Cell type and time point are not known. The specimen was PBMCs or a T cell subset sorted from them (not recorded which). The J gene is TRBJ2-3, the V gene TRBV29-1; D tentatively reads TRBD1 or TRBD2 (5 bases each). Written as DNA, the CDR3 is TGCAGCGTTGGTCGGGACAGCACAGATACGCAGTATTTT. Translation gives CSVGRDSTDTQYF.